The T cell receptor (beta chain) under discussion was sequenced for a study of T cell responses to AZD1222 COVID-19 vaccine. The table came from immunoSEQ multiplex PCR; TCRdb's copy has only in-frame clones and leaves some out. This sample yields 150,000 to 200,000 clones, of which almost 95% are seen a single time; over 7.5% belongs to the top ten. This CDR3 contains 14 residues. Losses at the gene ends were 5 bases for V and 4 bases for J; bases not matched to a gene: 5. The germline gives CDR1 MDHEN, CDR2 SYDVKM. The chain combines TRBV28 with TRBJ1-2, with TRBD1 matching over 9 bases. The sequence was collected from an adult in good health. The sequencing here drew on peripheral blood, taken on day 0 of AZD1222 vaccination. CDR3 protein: CASSTQTGGYGYTF. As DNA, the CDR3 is TGTGCCAGCAGTACCCAGACAGGGGGCTATGGCTACACCTTC.